This T cell receptor (beta chain) was retrieved from a study of T cells in Graves' hyperthyroidism and ophthalmopathy (dated by TCRdb to about 2019). Notes on the research overall: Peripheral blood samples were taken at the time of initial diagnosis, prior to any treatment. According to the paper, TCR Vbeta CDR3 sequencing was carried out on over 130 peripheral blood samples, which came from some 41 ophthalmopathy, 70 to 80 hyperthyroidism and roughly 17 progressor patients. In addition, the study compared T-cell repertoires in thyroid tissue and in blood from six Graves' hyperthyroidism patients. The roughly 91 discovery patients were randomly split 7:3 into training and test sets. A discovery cohort of 95 to 100 patients, roughly 45 with Graves' ophthalmopathy and about 58 with stable Graves' hyperthyroidism, was used to find distinguishing TCR V-J signatures. After blood sampling, hyperthyroidism patients were treated with methimazole at a starting dose of 30 mg daily, and ophthalmopathy patients were treated with high-dose intravenous methylprednisolone. Whether ophthalmopathy could be predicted prospectively was tested in an independent validation cohort made up of roughly 19 hyperthyroidism patients plus 17 patients who later progressed to ophthalmopathy.

TCR beta CDR3 regions were amplified from RNA transcripts. For the first round of RT-PCR on the TCR CDR3, the HTBI primer set was used together with the Qiagen OneStep RT-PCR kit. Libraries were constructed in a second round of multiplex PCR, after which size selection and purification were carried out. Sequencing of the libraries was done on an Illumina HiSeq2000 using paired-end 100 bp reads. Under the source paper's analysis protocol: SOAPnuke was used to process the raw data, removing reads that contained adapters or uncalled bases, had a mean Phred below 15, or lacked an exact match to the constant primer or identifier. COPE v1.2.5 was used to merge the high-quality paired reads, and each unique nucleotide sequence was defined as a clonotype. MiTCR v1.1 was used to align the clonotypes against IMGT TRBV, TRBD and TRBJ reference segments. Only V-J combinations with frequency above 0.0001, covering 99% to 99.2% of repertoires, were analysed. A TCS score was defined as the ratio between F50 (clonal expansion) and ExV (chaos), using BLOSUM62-based TCRdist between CDR3 peptides within each V-J. Welch's t-statistics and random forest reduced roughly 540 V-J features to under 15, which were used in a naive Bayes classifier (R e1071). Clones were called with MiXCR by TCRdb after fastp trimmed the public reads at Q25, and only in-frame beta chains were retained. Entries are consolidated by CDR3 protein sequence, retaining the most common genes and DNA. These V and J calls originate from TCRdb's pipeline instead of the authors' own analysis. Counted in this sample were hundreds of thousands of distinct CDR3 sequences; 15% of them appeared once. The ten largest clones represent about 31% of the sample.

Stable Graves' hyperthyroidism was defined as no progression to ophthalmopathy during 18 months of follow-up. The hyperthyroidism patients were between 18 and 65 years old and newly diagnosed, with a disease duration of less than 2 months. Patients with uncontrolled infections, other autoimmune diseases, pregnancy or lactation were excluded. Diagnoses were established on the basis of clinical symptoms, serum thyroxine and TRAb, thyroid ultrasound, and orbital computed tomography. Ficoll-Paque density gradient centrifugation was used to isolate PBMCs from approximately 11 ml of fresh peripheral blood. Total RNA was extracted using Trizol reagent, and RNA quality was assessed on an Agilent 2100 Bioanalyzer. This clonotype came up many times. The clone's antigen remains unknown. No quality values exist for individual bases; no much larger clone is one base distant. Overall study results and their limits: Most expanded thyroid clonotypes (frequency above 0.001) were also detected in blood, a finding suggesting that blood repertoires may reflect thyroid immune responses. In validation, the model predicted progression to ophthalmopathy with roughly 66% sensitivity and 72% to 85% specificity, a median of about 6 months before onset. No statistical method was used to set the sample size in advance, and investigators knew the group allocation. Ophthalmopathy was separated from stable hyperthyroidism by a 13 V-J signature model, with around 88% sensitivity and about 81% specificity obtained in cross-validation and 80%/75% obtained in testing.

The sequencing input was blood. The sequence was obtained from a woman aged 25-40 years with Graves' hyperthyroidism.

CDR3 sequence: CASSLTTSSYEQYF. The DNA sequence is TGTGCCAGCAGCTTAACCACTAGCTCCTACGAGCAGTACTTC. This sequence uses TRBV13 and TRBJ2-7; possibly the D gene is TRBD2, per 5 matching bases. Relative to germline, V is 2 bases shorter and J is 0 bases shorter, with 8 bases between their ends. From cysteine to phenylalanine, the CDR3 is 14 amino acids long. CDR3 DNA is the only sequence kept; it has 42 bases, read in frame from the first base. CDR1 and CDR2, looked up from the germline V gene (reference sequence), are PRHDT and FYEKMQ.